This T cell receptor (beta chain) stems from a study of beta chain features in type 1 diabetes. The entirety of the isolated RNA underwent reverse transcription, so expressed TCRB transcripts were sequenced. Sequenced naive, central memory and regulatory T cell samples produced an average of around 3.9 million reads. Profiling relied on immunoSEQ multiplex PCR, and the TCRdb table lists in-frame clones only, not all of them. Of 300,000 to 400,000 clones in the sample, 9.3% are singletons; the top ten hold approximately 1%. There are 14 residues in the CDR3. Germline CDR1 reads SGHRS; CDR2 reads YFSETQ. Trimming took off 7 bases at V and 4 bases at J, with 18 bases between the two ends. General observations from the study: TCRB rearrangement may or may not be influenced by HLA type; here this remained unresolved. Shorter TCRB CDR3s, moderately but significantly so, marked every one of the four CD4+ subsets in Type 1 diabetes patients. For type 1 diabetes patients, VDJ junctions showed fewer insertions and more deletions.

This clone was counted between two and nine times. Its matching antigen is unknown. Sequenced sample: central memory CD4+ T cells from blood. The chain is built from TRBV5-1 and TRBJ2-7; a weak D match, TRBD1 (6 bases). The origin of this receptor is a man aged 25-45 years with type 1 diabetes. This chain's CDR3 is CASATGQQGYEQYF. In DNA form, the CDR3 reads TGCGCCAGCGCAACAGGGCAGCAAGGATACGAGCAGTACTTC.